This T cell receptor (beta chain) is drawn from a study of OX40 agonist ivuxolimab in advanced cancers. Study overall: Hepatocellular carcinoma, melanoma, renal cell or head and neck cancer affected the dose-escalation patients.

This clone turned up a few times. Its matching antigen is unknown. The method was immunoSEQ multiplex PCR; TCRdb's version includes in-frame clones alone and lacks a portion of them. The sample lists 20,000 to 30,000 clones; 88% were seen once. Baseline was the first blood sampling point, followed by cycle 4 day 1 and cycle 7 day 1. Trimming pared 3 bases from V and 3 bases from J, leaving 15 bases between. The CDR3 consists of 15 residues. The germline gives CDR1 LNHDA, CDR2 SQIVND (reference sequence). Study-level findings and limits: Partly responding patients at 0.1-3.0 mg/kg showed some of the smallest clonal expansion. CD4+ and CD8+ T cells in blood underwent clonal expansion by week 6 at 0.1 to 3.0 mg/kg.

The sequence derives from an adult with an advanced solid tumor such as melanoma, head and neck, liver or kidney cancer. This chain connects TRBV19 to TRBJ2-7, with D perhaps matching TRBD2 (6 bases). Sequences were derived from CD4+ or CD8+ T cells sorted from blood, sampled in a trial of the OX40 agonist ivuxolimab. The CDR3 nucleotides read TGTGCCAGTAGTATGGGGGGTACCGCTCTCTACGAGCAGTACTTC. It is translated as CASSMGGTALYEQYF. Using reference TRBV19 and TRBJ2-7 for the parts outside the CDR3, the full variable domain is DGGITQSPKYLFRKEGQNVTLSCEQNLNHDAMYWYRQDPGQGLRLIYYSQIVNDFQKGDIAEGYSVSREKKESFPLTVTSAQKNPTAFYLCASSMGGTALYEQYFGPGTRLTVT.